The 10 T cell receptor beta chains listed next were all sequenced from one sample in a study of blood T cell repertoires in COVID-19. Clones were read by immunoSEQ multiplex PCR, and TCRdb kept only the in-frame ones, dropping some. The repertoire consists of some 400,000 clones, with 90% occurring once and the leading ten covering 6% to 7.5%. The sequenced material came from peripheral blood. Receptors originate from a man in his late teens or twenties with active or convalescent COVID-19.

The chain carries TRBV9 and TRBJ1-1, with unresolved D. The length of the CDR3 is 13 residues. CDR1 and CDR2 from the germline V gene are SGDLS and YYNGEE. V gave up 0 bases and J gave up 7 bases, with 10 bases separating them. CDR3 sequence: CASSVGQINEAFF. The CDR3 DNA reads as TGTGCCAGCAGCGTAGGTCAGATAAATGAAGCTTTCTTT.

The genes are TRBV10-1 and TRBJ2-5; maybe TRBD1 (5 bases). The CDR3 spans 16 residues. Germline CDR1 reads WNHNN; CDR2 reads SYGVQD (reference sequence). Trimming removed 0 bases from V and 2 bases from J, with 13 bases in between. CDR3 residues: CASSESTDNSQETQYF. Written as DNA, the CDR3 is TGCGCCAGCAGTGAGTCGACGGACAACTCGCAAGAGACCCAGTACTTC.

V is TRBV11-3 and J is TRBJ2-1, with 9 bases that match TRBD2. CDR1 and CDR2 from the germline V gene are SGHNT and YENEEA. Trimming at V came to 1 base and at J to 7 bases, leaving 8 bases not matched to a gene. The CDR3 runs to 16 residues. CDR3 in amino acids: CASSLAGGRARNEQFF. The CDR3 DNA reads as TGTGCCAGCAGCTTAGCTGGCGGGAGGGCCAGAAATGAGCAGTTCTTC.

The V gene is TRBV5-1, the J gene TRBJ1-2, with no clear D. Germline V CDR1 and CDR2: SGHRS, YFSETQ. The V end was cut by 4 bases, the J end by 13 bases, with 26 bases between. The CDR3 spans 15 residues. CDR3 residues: CASSQAGQVPMVCTF. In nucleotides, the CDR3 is TGCGCCAGCAGCCAAGCAGGCCAAGTCCCTATGGTTTGCACCTTC.

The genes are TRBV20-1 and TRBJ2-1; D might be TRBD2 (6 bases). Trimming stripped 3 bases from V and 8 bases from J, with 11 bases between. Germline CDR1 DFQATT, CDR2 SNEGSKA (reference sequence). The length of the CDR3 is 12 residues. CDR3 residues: CSASPWGDEQFF. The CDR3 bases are TGCAGTGCTAGTCCCTGGGGGGATGAGCAGTTCTTC.

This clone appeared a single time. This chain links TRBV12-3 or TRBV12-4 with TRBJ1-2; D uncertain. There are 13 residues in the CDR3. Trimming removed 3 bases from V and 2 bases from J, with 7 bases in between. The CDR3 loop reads CASSFLVNYGYTF. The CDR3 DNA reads TGTGCCAGCAGTTTCTTAGTAAACTATGGCTACACCTTC.

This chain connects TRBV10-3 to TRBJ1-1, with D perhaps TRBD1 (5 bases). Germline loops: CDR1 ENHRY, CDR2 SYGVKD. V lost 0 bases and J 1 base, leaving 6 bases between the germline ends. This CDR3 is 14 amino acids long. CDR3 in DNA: TGTGCCATCAGTGAGTCCCAGGGGAACACTGAAGCTTTCTTT. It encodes CAISESQGNTEAFF.

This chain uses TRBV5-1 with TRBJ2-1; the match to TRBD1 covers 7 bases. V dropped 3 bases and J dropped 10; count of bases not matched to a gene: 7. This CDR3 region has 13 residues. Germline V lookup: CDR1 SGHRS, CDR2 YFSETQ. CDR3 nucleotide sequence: TGCGCCAGCAGCTCTTCGCCGGGACAGGAGCAGTTCTTC. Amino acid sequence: CASSSSPGQEQFF.

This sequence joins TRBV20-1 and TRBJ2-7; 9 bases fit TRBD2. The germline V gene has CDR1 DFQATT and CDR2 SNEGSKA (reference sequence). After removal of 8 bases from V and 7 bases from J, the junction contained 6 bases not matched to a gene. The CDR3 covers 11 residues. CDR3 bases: TGCAGTCCCTTTAGCGGGAGTGAGCAGTACTTC. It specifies CSPFSGSEQYF.

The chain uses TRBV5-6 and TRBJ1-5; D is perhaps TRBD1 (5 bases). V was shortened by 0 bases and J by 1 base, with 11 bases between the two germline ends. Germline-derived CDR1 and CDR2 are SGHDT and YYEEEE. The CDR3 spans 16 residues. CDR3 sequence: CASSLASTESNQPQHF. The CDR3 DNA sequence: TGTGCCAGCAGCTTGGCCTCGACAGAAAGCAATCAGCCCCAGCATTTT.